This T cell receptor beta chain derives from a study of blood T cell repertoires in COVID-19. Clones were sequenced by immunoSEQ multiplex PCR, and TCRdb holds only the in-frame ones, with some missing. This sample has 120,000 or so clones; 90% occur once, and the top ten carry about 4.5%. V shed 5 bases and J shed 5 bases, with 10 bases lying between them. The CDR3 is 12 amino acids. Germline CDR1 is PRHDT and CDR2 is FYEKMQ (reference sequence). The specimen was peripheral blood. V gene TRBV13 combines with J gene TRBJ2-7, with a weak D call TRBD2 (7 bases). The sequence was collected from a man aged 55 to 69 with COVID-19, enrolled during active disease. The CDR3 DNA follows: TGTGCCAGCAGCGAGGGGGGGAACGAGCAGTACTTC. Its translation: CASSEGGNEQYF.